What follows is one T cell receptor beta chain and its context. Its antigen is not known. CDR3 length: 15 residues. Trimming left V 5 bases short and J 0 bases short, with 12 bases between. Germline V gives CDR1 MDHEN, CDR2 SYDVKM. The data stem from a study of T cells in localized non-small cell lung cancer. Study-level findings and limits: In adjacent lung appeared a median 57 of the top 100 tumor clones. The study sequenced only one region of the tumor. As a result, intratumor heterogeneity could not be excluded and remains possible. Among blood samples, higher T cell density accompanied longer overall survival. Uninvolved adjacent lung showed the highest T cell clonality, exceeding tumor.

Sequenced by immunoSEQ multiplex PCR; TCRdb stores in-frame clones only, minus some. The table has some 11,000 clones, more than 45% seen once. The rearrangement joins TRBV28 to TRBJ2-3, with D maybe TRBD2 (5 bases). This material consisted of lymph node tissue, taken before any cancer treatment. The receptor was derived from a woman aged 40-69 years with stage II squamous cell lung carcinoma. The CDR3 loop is CASSPRVRSTDTQYF. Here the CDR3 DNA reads TGTGCCAGCAGTCCGCGGGTCAGAAGCACAGATACGCAGTATTTT.